These T cell receptor beta chains were read from a single sample in a study of blood T cell repertoires in COVID-19. Libraries were prepared by immunoSEQ multiplex PCR; TCRdb keeps only in-frame clonotypes and omits some of them. This sample has around 220,000 clones, with just over 85% found just once. Specimen: PBMCs or T cells enriched from blood (not recorded which). The receptors here all came from a woman aged 45-65 years with acute COVID-19. Each CDR3 is given with its conserved first and last residue. The D gene is left open where the match is weak. Rows give clone size only sometimes, using once, few, many, or a class for an expanded clone.

D gene: NA; clone size: NA; V gene: TRBV5-1; J gene: TRBJ1-2; CDR3 protein: CASSLWGLPNYGYTF; CDR3 DNA: TGCGCCAGCAGCTTGTGGGGGCTCCCTAACTATGGCTACACCTTC
D gene: TRBD2; clone size: NA; V gene: TRBV9; J gene: TRBJ2-2; CDR3 protein: CASSILAGSNTGELFF; CDR3 DNA: TGTGCCAGCAGCATTCTAGCGGGGTCTAACACCGGGGAGCTGTTTTTT
D gene: NA; clone size: NA; V gene: TRBV2; J gene: TRBJ1-3; CDR3 protein: CASSANSGNTIYF; CDR3 DNA: TGTGCCAGCAGTGCCAACTCTGGAAACACCATATATTTT
D gene: TRBD1; clone size: few; V gene: TRBV19; J gene: TRBJ2-7; CDR3 protein: CASSIRTGGGEQYF; CDR3 DNA: TGTGCCAGTAGTATCAGGACAGGGGGTGGTGAGCAGTACTTC
D gene: TRBD2; clone size: NA; V gene: TRBV3-1/TRBV3-2; J gene: TRBJ2-3; CDR3 protein: CASRARLAGEREDTQYF; CDR3 DNA: TGTGCCAGCAGAGCTAGACTAGCGGGAGAGCGGGAAGATACGCAGTATTTT
D gene: NA; clone size: NA; V gene: TRBV18; J gene: TRBJ1-5; CDR3 protein: CASSPRGNQPQHF; CDR3 DNA: TGTGCCAGCTCACCGAGGGGGAATCAGCCCCAGCATTTT
D gene: TRBD1; clone size: NA; V gene: TRBV7-9; J gene: TRBJ2-1; CDR3 protein: CASSPNDGTGKTYEQFF; CDR3 DNA: TGTGCCAGCAGCCCGAATGACGGGACAGGAAAGACATATGAGCAGTTCTTC
D gene: TRBD1; clone size: NA; V gene: TRBV5-1; J gene: TRBJ1-1; CDR3 protein: CASSPGQGLNTEAFF; CDR3 DNA: TGCGCCAGCAGCCCGGGACAGGGATTGAACACTGAAGCTTTCTTT
D gene: NA; clone size: NA; V gene: TRBV19; J gene: TRBJ2-7; CDR3 protein: CASSIIWGGGEQYF; CDR3 DNA: TGTGCCAGTAGTATTATTTGGGGTGGAGGTGAGCAGTACTTC
D gene: NA; clone size: NA; V gene: TRBV20-1; J gene: TRBJ2-3; CDR3 protein: CSASFGEVRADTQYF; CDR3 DNA: TGCAGTGCTAGTTTTGGCGAGGTCCGCGCAGATACGCAGTATTTT
D gene: TRBD2; clone size: NA; V gene: TRBV7-2; J gene: TRBJ2-1; CDR3 protein: CASTPLAGGMGNEQFF; CDR3 DNA: TGTGCCAGCACTCCCCTAGCGGGAGGGATGGGCAATGAGCAGTTCTTC
D gene: NA; clone size: NA; V gene: TRBV7-8; J gene: TRBJ2-3; CDR3 protein: CASSPRGLLSTDTQYF; CDR3 DNA: TGTGCCAGCAGCCCCCGGGGACTTCTTAGTACAGATACGCAGTATTTT
D gene: TRBD1; clone size: NA; V gene: TRBV5-1; J gene: TRBJ1-3; CDR3 protein: CASSLGQGVPGNTIYF; CDR3 DNA: TGCGCCAGCAGCTTGGGCCAGGGGGTACCTGGAAACACCATATATTTT
D gene: NA; clone size: NA; V gene: TRBV27; J gene: TRBJ1-5; CDR3 protein: CASSSRSLSNQPQHF; CDR3 DNA: TGTGCCAGCAGTTCTCGAAGCTTAAGCAATCAGCCCCAGCATTTT
D gene: TRBD2; clone size: NA; V gene: TRBV7-2; J gene: TRBJ2-3; CDR3 protein: CASRSGSLDTQYF; CDR3 DNA: TGTGCCAGCCGTAGCGGGAGTCTAGATACGCAGTATTTT
D gene: NA; clone size: NA; V gene: TRBV7-3; J gene: TRBJ2-3; CDR3 protein: CASSLQPGLSSTDTQYF; CDR3 DNA: TGTGCCAGCAGCTTACAACCGGGACTTTCTAGCACAGATACGCAGTATTTT
D gene: NA; clone size: NA; V gene: TRBV6-5; J gene: TRBJ2-1; CDR3 protein: CASKRERGPNEQFF; CDR3 DNA: TGTGCCAGCAAACGGGAGAGGGGTCCAAATGAGCAGTTCTTC
D gene: NA; clone size: few; V gene: TRBV27; J gene: TRBJ1-6; CDR3 protein: CASSSPLYNSPLHF; CDR3 DNA: TGTGCCAGCAGTTCCCCCCTATATAATTCACCCCTCCACTTT
D gene: NA; clone size: NA; V gene: TRBV2; J gene: TRBJ1-5; CDR3 protein: CATKKTDLMNQPQHF; CDR3 DNA: TGTGCCACCAAAAAGACAGACCTTATGAATCAGCCCCAGCATTTT
D gene: NA; clone size: few; V gene: TRBV6-4; J gene: TRBJ2-7; CDR3 protein: CASREGGNYEQYF; CDR3 DNA: TGTGCCAGCAGGGAGGGGGGGAACTACGAGCAGTACTTC
D gene: NA; clone size: NA; V gene: TRBV7-2; J gene: TRBJ1-3; CDR3 protein: CASSQQGSGNTIYF; CDR3 DNA: TGTGCCAGCAGCCAGCAGGGTTCCGGAAACACCATATATTTT
D gene: TRBD1; clone size: NA; V gene: TRBV7-2; J gene: TRBJ1-4; CDR3 protein: CASSLDRAVEKLFF; CDR3 DNA: TGTGCCAGCAGCTTGGACAGGGCGGTCGAAAAACTGTTTTTT
D gene: NA; clone size: NA; V gene: TRBV5-1; J gene: TRBJ1-1; CDR3 protein: CASSLLAGTEAFF; CDR3 DNA: TGCGCCAGCAGCCTATTAGCGGGCACTGAAGCTTTCTTT
D gene: TRBD1; clone size: NA; V gene: TRBV4-3; J gene: TRBJ2-7; CDR3 protein: CASSQVQGSSYEQYF; CDR3 DNA: TGCGCCAGCAGCCAAGTACAGGGGTCCTCCTACGAGCAGTACTTC
D gene: TRBD2; clone size: NA; V gene: TRBV5-4; J gene: TRBJ2-1; CDR3 protein: CASSLPGGLLNEQFF; CDR3 DNA: TGTGCCAGCAGCTTGCCGGGAGGGCTCCTGAATGAGCAGTTCTTC
D gene: NA; clone size: NA; V gene: TRBV4-2; J gene: TRBJ2-7; CDR3 protein: CASSRGGWSGDEQYF; CDR3 DNA: TGTGCCAGCAGCCGAGGAGGTTGGTCTGGCGACGAGCAGTACTTC
D gene: TRBD1; clone size: NA; V gene: TRBV15; J gene: TRBJ2-1; CDR3 protein: CATSRGRGRYNEQFF; CDR3 DNA: TGTGCCACCAGCAGAGGAAGGGGGCGGTACAATGAGCAGTTCTTC
D gene: NA; clone size: NA; V gene: TRBV2; J gene: TRBJ2-1; CDR3 protein: CASSEDGASYNEQFF; CDR3 DNA: TGTGCCAGCAGTGAAGACGGAGCCTCCTACAATGAGCAGTTCTTC
D gene: TRBD1; clone size: NA; V gene: TRBV19; J gene: TRBJ1-5; CDR3 protein: CATGTVYYSNQPQHF; CDR3 DNA: TGTGCCACCGGGACAGTTTATTATAGCAATCAGCCCCAGCATTTT
D gene: TRBD2; clone size: NA; V gene: TRBV28; J gene: TRBJ2-7; CDR3 protein: CASSSPGTSGSFHEQYF; CDR3 DNA: TGTGCCAGCAGTTCCCCCGGGACTAGCGGGAGTTTCCACGAGCAGTACTTC
D gene: TRBD1; clone size: NA; V gene: TRBV11-2; J gene: TRBJ2-5; CDR3 protein: CASSLGWTGGYETQYF; CDR3 DNA: TGTGCCAGCAGCTTGGGTTGGACAGGGGGCTATGAGACCCAGTACTTC
D gene: TRBD1; clone size: NA; V gene: TRBV28; J gene: TRBJ1-5; CDR3 protein: CASSLPGQSNQPQHF; CDR3 DNA: TGTGCCAGCAGTTTACCGGGACAGAGCAATCAGCCCCAGCATTTT
D gene: NA; clone size: once; V gene: TRBV9; J gene: TRBJ1-3; CDR3 protein: CASAAYGTIGNTIYF; CDR3 DNA: TGTGCCAGCGCAGCATACGGGACAATCGGAAACACCATATATTTT
D gene: TRBD1; clone size: NA; V gene: TRBV14; J gene: TRBJ2-7; CDR3 protein: CASSQRTGGFNEQYF; CDR3 DNA: TGTGCCAGCAGCCAACGGACAGGAGGTTTTAACGAGCAGTACTTC
D gene: NA; clone size: NA; V gene: TRBV10-3; J gene: TRBJ1-2; CDR3 protein: CAISDSLRVGYGYTF; CDR3 DNA: TGTGCCATCAGTGACTCGCTGCGGGTAGGATATGGCTACACCTTC
D gene: NA; clone size: NA; V gene: TRBV6-1; J gene: TRBJ2-7; CDR3 protein: CASSEAGTKSSYEQYF; CDR3 DNA: TGTGCCAGCAGTGAAGCCGGGACAAAGAGCTCCTACGAGCAGTACTTC
D gene: TRBD1; clone size: NA; V gene: TRBV2; J gene: TRBJ2-5; CDR3 protein: CASKLTGGKGETQYF; CDR3 DNA: TGTGCCAGCAAACTGACAGGGGGTAAGGGAGAGACCCAGTACTTC
D gene: NA; clone size: NA; V gene: TRBV28; J gene: TRBJ1-3; CDR3 protein: CASSEHSGPGNTIYF; CDR3 DNA: TGTGCCAGCAGTGAGCATTCAGGGCCTGGAAACACCATATATTTT
D gene: NA; clone size: NA; V gene: TRBV7-2; J gene: TRBJ2-7; CDR3 protein: CASSKRGEQYF; CDR3 DNA: TGTGCCAGCAGTAAAAGGGGCGAGCAGTACTTC
D gene: TRBD1; clone size: NA; V gene: TRBV29-1; J gene: TRBJ1-2; CDR3 protein: CSVSTGGAYGYTF; CDR3 DNA: TGCAGCGTTTCCACAGGGGGCGCTTATGGCTACACCTTC
D gene: NA; clone size: NA; V gene: TRBV12-3/TRBV12-4; J gene: TRBJ1-2; CDR3 protein: CASTPGLREGYTF; CDR3 DNA: TGTGCCAGCACCCCGGGACTTAGGGAAGGCTACACCTTC
D gene: TRBD1; clone size: NA; V gene: TRBV5-1; J gene: TRBJ2-1; CDR3 protein: CASTYRGDNEQFF; CDR3 DNA: TGCGCCAGCACATACAGGGGGGACAATGAGCAGTTCTTC
D gene: NA; clone size: NA; V gene: TRBV9; J gene: TRBJ1-5; CDR3 protein: CASSVGGGNQPQHF; CDR3 DNA: TGTGCCAGCAGCGTAGGGGGCGGCAATCAGCCCCAGCATTTT
D gene: NA; clone size: NA; V gene: TRBV27; J gene: TRBJ1-2; CDR3 protein: CASNPRHNYGYTF; CDR3 DNA: TGTGCCAGCAACCCGAGACATAACTATGGCTACACCTTC
D gene: NA; clone size: NA; V gene: TRBV7-2; J gene: TRBJ2-5; CDR3 protein: CASSLVWAETQYF; CDR3 DNA: TGTGCCAGCAGCTTAGTCTGGGCAGAGACCCAGTACTTC
D gene: NA; clone size: few; V gene: TRBV11-2; J gene: TRBJ2-7; CDR3 protein: CASSLAGYEQYF; CDR3 DNA: TGTGCCAGCAGCTTAGCGGGTTACGAGCAGTACTTC
D gene: NA; clone size: NA; V gene: TRBV24-1; J gene: TRBJ2-3; CDR3 protein: CATGGGGTSTDTQYF; CDR3 DNA: TGTGCCACCGGGGGGGGCGGAACTAGCACAGATACGCAGTATTTT
D gene: NA; clone size: NA; V gene: TRBV5-4; J gene: TRBJ1-1; CDR3 protein: CASSLGGNTEAFF; CDR3 DNA: TGTGCCAGCAGCTTAGGGGGAAACACTGAAGCTTTCTTT
D gene: NA; clone size: NA; V gene: TRBV5-4; J gene: TRBJ2-1; CDR3 protein: CASSLAGGIYNEQFF; CDR3 DNA: TGTGCCAGCAGCTTGGCCGGAGGGATATACAATGAGCAGTTCTTC
D gene: NA; clone size: NA; V gene: TRBV2; J gene: TRBJ1-2; CDR3 protein: CASSAQRADGYTF; CDR3 DNA: TGTGCCAGCAGCGCACAGAGGGCCGATGGCTACACCTTC
D gene: TRBD1; clone size: NA; V gene: TRBV19; J gene: TRBJ1-1; CDR3 protein: CASSIRGQGRTEAFF; CDR3 DNA: TGTGCCAGTAGTATCCGGGGACAGGGGAGGACTGAAGCTTTCTTT
D gene: NA; clone size: NA; V gene: TRBV28; J gene: TRBJ2-1; CDR3 protein: CATGNEQFF; CDR3 DNA: TGTGCCACGGGGAATGAGCAGTTCTTC
D gene: NA; clone size: NA; V gene: TRBV27; J gene: TRBJ1-2; CDR3 protein: CASSLPTGWGYTF; CDR3 DNA: TGTGCCAGCAGTTTGCCGACAGGCTGGGGCTACACCTTC
D gene: NA; clone size: few; V gene: TRBV5-1; J gene: TRBJ2-5; CDR3 protein: CASSLYVGGSQETQYF; CDR3 DNA: TGCGCCAGCAGCTTGTATGTGGGAGGCTCCCAAGAGACCCAGTACTTC
D gene: TRBD2; clone size: NA; V gene: TRBV11-2; J gene: TRBJ2-1; CDR3 protein: CASSLVLAGLPYNEQFF; CDR3 DNA: TGTGCCAGCAGCTTAGTACTAGCGGGTCTCCCCTACAATGAGCAGTTCTTC
D gene: TRBD1; clone size: few; V gene: TRBV6-5; J gene: TRBJ1-2; CDR3 protein: CASSPDRNYGYTF; CDR3 DNA: TGTGCCAGCAGTCCGGACAGGAACTATGGCTACACCTTC
D gene: NA; clone size: NA; V gene: TRBV9; J gene: TRBJ2-1; CDR3 protein: CASSGANYNEQFF; CDR3 DNA: TGTGCCAGCAGCGGGGCCAATTACAATGAGCAGTTCTTC